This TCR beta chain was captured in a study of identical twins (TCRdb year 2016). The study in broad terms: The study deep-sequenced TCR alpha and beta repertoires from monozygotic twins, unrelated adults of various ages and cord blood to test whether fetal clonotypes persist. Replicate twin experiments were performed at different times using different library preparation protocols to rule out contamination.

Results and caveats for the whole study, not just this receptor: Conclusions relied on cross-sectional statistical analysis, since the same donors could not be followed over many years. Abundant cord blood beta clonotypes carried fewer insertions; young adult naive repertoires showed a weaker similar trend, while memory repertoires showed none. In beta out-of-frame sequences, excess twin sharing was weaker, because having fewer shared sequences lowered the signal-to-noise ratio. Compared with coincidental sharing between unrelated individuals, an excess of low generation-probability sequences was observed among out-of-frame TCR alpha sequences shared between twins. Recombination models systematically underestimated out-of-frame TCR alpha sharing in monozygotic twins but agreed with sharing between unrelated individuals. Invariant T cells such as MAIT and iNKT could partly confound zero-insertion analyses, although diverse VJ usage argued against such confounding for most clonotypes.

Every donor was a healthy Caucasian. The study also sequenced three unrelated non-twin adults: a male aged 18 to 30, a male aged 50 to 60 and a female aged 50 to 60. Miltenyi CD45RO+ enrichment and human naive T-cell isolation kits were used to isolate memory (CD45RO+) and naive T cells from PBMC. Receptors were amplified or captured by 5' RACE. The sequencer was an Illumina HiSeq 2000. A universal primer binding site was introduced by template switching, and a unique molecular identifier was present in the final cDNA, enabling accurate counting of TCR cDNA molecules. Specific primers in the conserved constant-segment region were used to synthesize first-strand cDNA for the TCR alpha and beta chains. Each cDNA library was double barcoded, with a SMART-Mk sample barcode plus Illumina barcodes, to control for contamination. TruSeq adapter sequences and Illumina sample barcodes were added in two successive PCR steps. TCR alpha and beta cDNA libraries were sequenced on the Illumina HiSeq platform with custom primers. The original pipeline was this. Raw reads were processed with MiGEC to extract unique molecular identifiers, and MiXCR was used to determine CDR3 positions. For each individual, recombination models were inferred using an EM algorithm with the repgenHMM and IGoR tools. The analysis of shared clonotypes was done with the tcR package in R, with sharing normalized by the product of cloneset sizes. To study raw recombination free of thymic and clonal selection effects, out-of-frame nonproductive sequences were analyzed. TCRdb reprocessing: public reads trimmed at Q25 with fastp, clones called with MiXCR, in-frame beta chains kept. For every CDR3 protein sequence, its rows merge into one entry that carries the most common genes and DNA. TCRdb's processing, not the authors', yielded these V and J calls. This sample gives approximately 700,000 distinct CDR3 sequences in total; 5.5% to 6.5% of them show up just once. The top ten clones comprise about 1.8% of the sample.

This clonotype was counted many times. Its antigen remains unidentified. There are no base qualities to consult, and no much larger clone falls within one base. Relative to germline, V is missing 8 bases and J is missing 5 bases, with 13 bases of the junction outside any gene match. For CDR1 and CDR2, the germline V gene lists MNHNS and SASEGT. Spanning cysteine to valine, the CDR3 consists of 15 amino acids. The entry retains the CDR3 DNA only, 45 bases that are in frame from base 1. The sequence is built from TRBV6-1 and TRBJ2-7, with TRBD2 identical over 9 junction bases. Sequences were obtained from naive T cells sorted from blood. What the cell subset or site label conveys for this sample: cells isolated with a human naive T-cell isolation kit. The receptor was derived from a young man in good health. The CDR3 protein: CASGNRAGGINEQYV. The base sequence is TGTGCCAGCGGGAATCGAGCGGGAGGTATTAACGAGCAGTACGTC.